The text below deals with one T cell receptor beta chain. Antigen unknown. Libraries were prepared by immunoSEQ multiplex PCR; TCRdb keeps only in-frame clonotypes and omits some of them. The sample includes roughly 380,000 clones, 90% to 97% of them seen just once. This record belongs to a study of shared clonotypes between healthy human individuals. Overall study results and limits: Only blood underwent sampling, and tissue repertoires likely differ.

V lost 2 bases to trimming and J lost 3 bases, with 14 bases between them. The germline gives CDR1 SGHDT, CDR2 YYEEEE. The CDR3 sequence is 15 residues long. The receptor comes from a man aged 30-40 years in good health. The chain carries TRBV5-6 and TRBJ1-1; possibly TRBD1 for D (5 bases). Sequenced material: memory CD8+ T cells sorted from blood. Described subset: CD45RO+ cells pooled with CCR7-negative TemRA cells. Here the CDR3 DNA reads TGTGCCAGCAGCTTAGTACCTCAAGGGGACACTGAAGCTTTCTTT. Its translation is CASSLVPQGDTEAFF.